These T cell receptor beta chains were read from a single sample in a study of identical twins. TCRdb re-called the 5' RACE reads with MiXCR, one entry per CDR3 protein. The top ten clones hold 0.95% to 1% of a sample with 450,000 to 500,000 distinct CDR3 sequences, roughly an eighth of them seen once. The data also belong to a second study, concerning yellow fever vaccine responses in identical twins.

Sequenced sample: CD4+ T cells sorted from blood. These receptors came from a woman between 18 and 30 years old in good health. The CDR3 runs from the conserved cysteine through the conserved F or W. A D gene is named only where the DNA matches it firmly. Size values are once, few and many counts, or a class for expanded clones, and some rows have none.

j_call clone_size d_call v_call cdr3_length cdr3_nt cdr3_aa
TRBJ1-4 few - TRBV9 16 TGTGCCAGCAGCAAAACTAAATGGAGCCTACCTGAAAAACTGTTTTTT CASSKTKWSLPEKLFF
TRBJ2-2 - TRBD1 TRBV12-5 17 TGTGCTAGTGGTTTACAGGGGGACCATCGAGGCACCGGGGAGCTGTTTTTT CASGLQGDHRGTGELFF
TRBJ2-7 few - TRBV5-1 14 TGCGCCAGTACCGAAAACGACGGACCCTACGAGCAGTACTTC CASTENDGPYEQYF
TRBJ2-7 few - TRBV6-5 15 TGTGCCAGCAGTTACTCGTATCAGGACCCCTACGAGCAGTACTTC CASSYSYQDPYEQYF
TRBJ2-7 - - TRBV2 15 TGTGCCAGCACTTTACGGCAGGGGACTACCTACGAGCAGTACTTC CASTLRQGTTYEQYF
TRBJ2-1 - TRBD1 TRBV9 14 TGTGCCAGCAGCGCCCGACAGGGGGGGGGCGAGCAGTTCTTC CASSARQGGGEQFF
TRBJ2-1 few TRBD2 TRBV27 16 TGTGCCAGCAGTTTACGGGGACTAGCGGTCTACAATGAGCAGTTCTTC CASSLRGLAVYNEQFF
TRBJ2-3 many - TRBV14 16 TGTGCTTCTTTACCGACCGAATACGCTGGCACAGATACGCAGTATTTT CASLPTEYAGTDTQYF
TRBJ2-5 - - TRBV21-1 19 TGTGCCAGCAGCACCACGACATGGGGTGGGAGCGGGAGCTCTGAGACCCAGTACTTC CASSTTTWGGSGSSETQYF
TRBJ2-1 few - TRBV30 13 TGTGCCTGGAGTCTTCAGTCCGGCAATGAGCAGTTCTTC CAWSLQSGNEQFF
TRBJ1-5 few - TRBV6-5 13 TGTGCCAGCAGTTTCGTAGTTAATCAGCCCCAGCATTTT CASSFVVNQPQHF
TRBJ1-1 few - TRBV5-1 14 TGCGCCAGCAGCATCTACGACGGGAACACTGAAGCTTTCTTT CASSIYDGNTEAFF
TRBJ1-6 few - TRBV12-3/TRBV12-4 15 TGTGCCAGCAGTCCCGGGACAATCTATAATTCACCCCTCCACTTT CASSPGTIYNSPLHF
TRBJ2-2 - - TRBV24-1 13 TGTGCCACCAGGGCAAGTAGCACCGGGGAGCTGTTTTTT CATRASSTGELFF
TRBJ2-1 many TRBD2 TRBV6-1 15 TGTGCCAGCAGTCCCAGACCGGGACTAGCGGGAGGGGGGTTCTTC CASSPRPGLAGGGFF
TRBJ2-5 few TRBD2 TRBV20-1 15 TGCAGTGCCGACCTAGCGGGGGGTTACCAAGAGACCCAGTACTTC CSADLAGGYQETQYF
TRBJ2-3 - - TRBV18 15 TGTGCCAGCTCACCGATACCCTCGGGGTCAGATACGCAGTATTTT CASSPIPSGSDTQYF
TRBJ1-3 many - TRBV20-1 11 TGCAGTGCTAGAACGACCAGCACCATATATTTT CSARTTSTIYF
TRBJ2-3 many - TRBV28 15 TGTGCCAGCAGTTTAACGGGCAGGGACACAGATACGCAGTATTTT CASSLTGRDTDTQYF
TRBJ2-3 - - TRBV7-9 15 TGTGCCAGCAGCTTACGGCGGGAAAGGGCAGATACGCAGTATTTT CASSLRRERADTQYF
TRBJ2-3 few - TRBV6-5 17 TGTGCCAGCAGTTCTTCCCATACAGGGAGAAGCACAGATACGCAGTATTTT CASSSSHTGRSTDTQYF
TRBJ2-7 few - TRBV5-6 14 TGTGCCAGCAGCGATACAGGCCTACTTGGCGAGCAGTACTTC CASSDTGLLGEQYF
TRBJ2-3 few TRBD1 TRBV4-1 15 TGCGCCAGCAGCCGCGAACAGGGGAACACAGATACGCAGTATTTT CASSREQGNTDTQYF
TRBJ2-5 - TRBD2 TRBV4-2 16 TGTGCCAGCAGCCAAAGACTAGCGGGGGTCCAAGAGACCCAGTACTTC CASSQRLAGVQETQYF
TRBJ2-3 - - TRBV20-1 12 TGCAGTGCGGGAGCTACCGCAGATACGCAGTATTTT CSAGATADTQYF
TRBJ1-2 few TRBD1 TRBV29-1 15 TGCAGCGTTGAAGATCCCAACAGGGGGGCCTATGGCTACACCTTC CSVEDPNRGAYGYTF
TRBJ2-5 few - TRBV12-3/TRBV12-4 12 TGTGCCAGCCGCCCCGGGCAAGAGACCCAGTACTTC CASRPGQETQYF
TRBJ2-3 - TRBD2 TRBV4-1 17 TGCGCCAGCAGCCAAGATATCGGGACTAGCTACACAGATACGCAGTATTTT CASSQDIGTSYTDTQYF
TRBJ2-7 few TRBD2 TRBV20-1 14 TGCAGTGCCAGTAGCGGGACTACCTCCTACGAGCAGTACTTC CSASSGTTSYEQYF
TRBJ2-7 - - TRBV6-2/TRBV6-3 15 TGTGCCAGCAGTTACTCGACGGACAGTTTCTACGAGCAGTACTTC CASSYSTDSFYEQYF
TRBJ2-3 few TRBD1 TRBV4-3 18 TGCGCCAGCAGCCGATTAATCTGGGACAGGAGAAGCACAGATACGCAGTATTTT CASSRLIWDRRSTDTQYF
TRBJ2-1 few - TRBV20-1 14 TGCAGTGCTCCAGGGCGATACCCCTACAATGAGCAGTTCTTC CSAPGRYPYNEQFF
TRBJ2-3 few - TRBV12-3/TRBV12-4 17 TGTGCCAGCAGTTTAAATCGGGGCGGGGCTGGCACAGATACGCAGTATTTT CASSLNRGGAGTDTQYF
TRBJ2-1 - - TRBV7-2 16 TGTGCCAGCAGCCCAGGGAGAGGGAGAATTTCGGATGAGCAGTTCTTC CASSPGRGRISDEQFF
TRBJ2-5 - - TRBV15 15 TGTGCCACCAGCAGAACTGGGGCCCACCAAGAGACCCAGTACTTC CATSRTGAHQETQYF
TRBJ1-1 many - TRBV12-3/TRBV12-4 11 TGTGCCAGCAGTTTATATGGCGAAGCTTTCTTT CASSLYGEAFF
TRBJ2-2 - - TRBV3-1 14 TGTGCCAGCAGCCGTTTACAAGTTGGCGGGGAGCTGTTTTTT CASSRLQVGGELFF
TRBJ2-7 few - TRBV5-1 14 TGCGCCAGCAGCTTGGACCAGAGATCCTACGAGCAGTACTTC CASSLDQRSYEQYF
TRBJ2-5 few - TRBV7-3 13 TGTGCCAGCAGCGCCGGGGCTATAGAGACCCAGTACTTC CASSAGAIETQYF
TRBJ1-1 few - TRBV2 13 TGTGCCAGCAGAGCCGACATTTACACTGAAGCTTTCTTT CASRADIYTEAFF